This T cell receptor (beta chain) emerged from a study of regulatory T cells in long-lasting Graves disease. Trimming removed 7 bases from V and 7 bases from J, with 18 bases in between. The CDR3 covers 14 residues. The V gene's germline CDR1 is MDHEN and CDR2 SYDVKM. With iRepertoire HTBI primers and Arm-PCR of CDR3 regions, TCR beta libraries were built. TCRdb used MiXCR to reprocess the multiplex PCR reads, holding one entry per CDR3 protein. The data hold approximately 540,000 distinct CDR3 sequences, with around 12% observed a single time. Indicated time point: newly diagnosed GD, antithyroid drugs for less than 3 months. RNA from PBMCs was the source of the TCR library. Separately, the same data were catalogued under a study of T cells in Graves' hyperthyroidism and ophthalmopathy. From that second work: The authors deemed Graves' hyperthyroidism stable absent ophthalmopathy progression within 18 months. HTBI primers were used for first-round RT-PCR of the TCR CDR3.

The chain uses TRBV28 and TRBJ2-3; perhaps TRBD2 as D (7 bases). This clonotype was sampled from a woman aged 30 to 39 with Graves disease. Source: peripheral blood mononuclear cells (PBMCs), taken at new diagnosis, from a patient treated with antithyroid drugs. CDR3 protein: CASKISGGIHTQYF. The CDR3 nucleotides read TGTGCCAGCAAAATCTCGGGGGGCATCCATACGCAGTATTTT.